These T cell receptor beta chains were read from a single sample in a study of OX40 agonist ivuxolimab in advanced cancers. TCRdb's table, derived via immunoSEQ multiplex PCR, lists solely in-frame clones and lacks some. The profile covers about 91,000 clones, with under 90% appearing a single time and 1% to 1.3% taken by the ten largest. The source was CD4+ or CD8+ T cells sorted from blood, collected in a trial of the OX40 agonist ivuxolimab. Source of these receptors: an adult with an advanced solid tumor such as melanoma, head and neck, liver or kidney cancer. The CDR3 runs from the conserved cysteine through the conserved F or W. The D gene is left open where the match is weak. The size entry is marked missing in some rows and otherwise reads once, few, many or a size class.

v_call: TRBV7-2; j_call: TRBJ1-6; cdr3_length: 14; clone_size: .; d_call: TRBD1; cdr3_nt: TGTGCCAGCAGCCCAGGGGGGGGTTATTCACCCCTCCACTTT; cdr3_aa: CASSPGGGYSPLHF
v_call: TRBV10-1; j_call: TRBJ2-2; cdr3_length: 14; clone_size: .; d_call: .; cdr3_nt: TGCGCCAGCAGTCGGACTACCTTGACCGGGGAGCTGTTTTTT; cdr3_aa: CASSRTTLTGELFF
v_call: TRBV7-2; j_call: TRBJ1-5; cdr3_length: 14; clone_size: .; d_call: .; cdr3_nt: TGTGCCAGCAGCTTACAACAGGCAAATCAGCCCCAGCATTTT; cdr3_aa: CASSLQQANQPQHF
v_call: TRBV14; j_call: TRBJ1-2; cdr3_length: 14; clone_size: .; d_call: TRBD1; cdr3_nt: TGTGCCAGCAGCCAGGACAGGGGGAAGGATGGCTACACCTTC; cdr3_aa: CASSQDRGKDGYTF
v_call: TRBV7-8; j_call: TRBJ1-1; cdr3_length: 16; clone_size: .; d_call: TRBD1; cdr3_nt: TGTGCCAGCAGCCCGCTGTCAGGGGGGGATGGCACTGAAGCTTTCTTT; cdr3_aa: CASSPLSGGDGTEAFF
v_call: TRBV7-9; j_call: TRBJ2-5; cdr3_length: 16; clone_size: .; d_call: .; cdr3_nt: TGTGCCAGCAGCAAACGAGGGTGGGGGGACCAAGAGACCCAGTACTTC; cdr3_aa: CASSKRGWGDQETQYF
v_call: TRBV19; j_call: TRBJ1-1; cdr3_length: 14; clone_size: .; d_call: TRBD1; cdr3_nt: TGTGCCAGTAGTTTACAGGGGAGGGGAACTGAAGCTTTCTTT; cdr3_aa: CASSLQGRGTEAFF
v_call: TRBV6-4; j_call: TRBJ1-1; cdr3_length: 13; clone_size: .; d_call: .; cdr3_nt: TGTGCCAGCGCAAAGGAACTCAACACTGAAGCTTTCTTT; cdr3_aa: CASAKELNTEAFF
v_call: TRBV19; j_call: TRBJ1-5; cdr3_length: 15; clone_size: medium-sized; d_call: TRBD1; cdr3_nt: TGTGCCAGTAGTGACTGGACAGGGGGGGATCAGCCCCAGCATTTT; cdr3_aa: CASSDWTGGDQPQHF
v_call: TRBV2; j_call: TRBJ2-2; cdr3_length: 15; clone_size: .; d_call: .; cdr3_nt: TGTGCCAGCAGTGATAGGGGTGGACGCGCCGGGGAGCTGTTTTTT; cdr3_aa: CASSDRGGRAGELFF
v_call: TRBV5-1; j_call: TRBJ2-3; cdr3_length: 16; clone_size: .; d_call: TRBD2; cdr3_nt: TGCGCCAGCAGCGCTCCCTCGCGGGGGGGCCCAGATACGCAGTATTTT; cdr3_aa: CASSAPSRGGPDTQYF
v_call: TRBV27; j_call: TRBJ1-2; cdr3_length: 17; clone_size: .; d_call: TRBD1; cdr3_nt: TGTGCCAGCAGTTTATCAGGGACAGGGGAATTTCACTATGGCTACACCTTC; cdr3_aa: CASSLSGTGEFHYGYTF
v_call: TRBV6-5; j_call: TRBJ2-1; cdr3_length: 13; clone_size: once; d_call: .; cdr3_nt: TGTGCCAGCAGTCCCAGATTTGGGAATGAGCAGTTCTTC; cdr3_aa: CASSPRFGNEQFF
v_call: TRBV5-4; j_call: TRBJ1-2; cdr3_length: 16; clone_size: .; d_call: .; cdr3_nt: TGTGCCAGCAGCTTGGGAAATCCAGGGGCCGGGGATGGCTACACCTTC; cdr3_aa: CASSLGNPGAGDGYTF
v_call: TRBV7-8; j_call: TRBJ2-3; cdr3_length: 16; clone_size: .; d_call: .; cdr3_nt: TGTGCCAGCAGCTTAAAGGCGGGGGCTAGCACAGATACGCAGTATTTT; cdr3_aa: CASSLKAGASTDTQYF
v_call: TRBV5-4; j_call: TRBJ2-5; cdr3_length: 16; clone_size: .; d_call: TRBD2; cdr3_nt: TGTGCCAGCAGACTTGCTGGGACTAGAGAAGGAGAGACCCAGTACTTC; cdr3_aa: CASRLAGTREGETQYF
v_call: TRBV19; j_call: TRBJ2-5; cdr3_length: 14; clone_size: .; d_call: TRBD2; cdr3_nt: TGTGCCAGTAGTGATCCGGGACTAAGGCTCGCCCAGTACTTC; cdr3_aa: CASSDPGLRLAQYF
v_call: TRBV5-6; j_call: TRBJ1-2; cdr3_length: 13; clone_size: .; d_call: TRBD1; cdr3_nt: TGTGCCAGCAGCATACAGGGGAGGGGAGGCTACACCTTC; cdr3_aa: CASSIQGRGGYTF
v_call: TRBV6-5; j_call: TRBJ1-3; cdr3_length: 14; clone_size: .; d_call: .; cdr3_nt: TGTGCCAGCAGAAAAAATCCGGCTGGAAACACCATATATTTT; cdr3_aa: CASRKNPAGNTIYF
v_call: TRBV6-4; j_call: TRBJ2-2; cdr3_length: 13; clone_size: .; d_call: .; cdr3_nt: TGTGCCAGCAGAAGCGAGTCGGCCGGGGAGCTGTTTTTT; cdr3_aa: CASRSESAGELFF
v_call: TRBV19; j_call: TRBJ2-5; cdr3_length: 16; clone_size: .; d_call: .; cdr3_nt: TGTGCCAGTAGTCCTCTGGAAGGGTTAAAACAAGAGACCCAGTACTTC; cdr3_aa: CASSPLEGLKQETQYF
v_call: TRBV4-1; j_call: TRBJ1-3; cdr3_length: 19; clone_size: .; d_call: .; cdr3_nt: TGCGCCAGCAGCCCCTCCTTATCCAGGGTTGCCCCAAATCGAAACACCATATATTTT; cdr3_aa: CASSPSLSRVAPNRNTIYF
v_call: TRBV7-9; j_call: TRBJ1-3; cdr3_length: 15; clone_size: .; d_call: TRBD1; cdr3_nt: TGTGCCAGCAGCGGGCCAGGGGGTAGAGGAAACACCATATATTTT; cdr3_aa: CASSGPGGRGNTIYF
v_call: TRBV19; j_call: TRBJ1-1; cdr3_length: 13; clone_size: .; d_call: .; cdr3_nt: TGTGCCAGTATTGGGGATCCGAACACTGAAGCTTTCTTT; cdr3_aa: CASIGDPNTEAFF
v_call: TRBV2; j_call: TRBJ1-1; cdr3_length: 14; clone_size: .; d_call: .; cdr3_nt: TGTGCCAGCAGTGCAACGGAGGGTGGCACTGAAGCTTTCTTT; cdr3_aa: CASSATEGGTEAFF
v_call: TRBV7-9; j_call: TRBJ1-4; cdr3_length: 11; clone_size: .; d_call: .; cdr3_nt: TGTGCCAGCAGCTTAACTGAAAAACTGTTTTTT; cdr3_aa: CASSLTEKLFF
v_call: TRBV9; j_call: TRBJ2-2; cdr3_length: 15; clone_size: .; d_call: .; cdr3_nt: TGTGCCAGCAGCGTAGTTGGGATGAACACCGGGGAGCTGTTTTTT; cdr3_aa: CASSVVGMNTGELFF
v_call: TRBV11-2; j_call: TRBJ1-1; cdr3_length: 12; clone_size: .; d_call: .; cdr3_nt: TGTGCCAGCAGTGGGAGGAACACTGAAGCTTTCTTT; cdr3_aa: CASSGRNTEAFF
v_call: TRBV7-2; j_call: TRBJ2-7; cdr3_length: 14; clone_size: .; d_call: .; cdr3_nt: TGTGCCAGCAGAAGGGGGGACGTCTCCTACGAGCAGTACTTC; cdr3_aa: CASRRGDVSYEQYF
v_call: TRBV28; j_call: TRBJ2-3; cdr3_length: 15; clone_size: .; d_call: .; cdr3_nt: TGTGCCAGCAGTTTAATACAGGGAGGTACAGATACGCAGTATTTT; cdr3_aa: CASSLIQGGTDTQYF
v_call: TRBV5-1; j_call: TRBJ2-5; cdr3_length: 15; clone_size: .; d_call: .; cdr3_nt: TGCGCCAGCAGCCCGACCGGGACACCTCAAGAGACCCAGTACTTC; cdr3_aa: CASSPTGTPQETQYF
v_call: TRBV28; j_call: TRBJ2-5; cdr3_length: 16; clone_size: .; d_call: TRBD1; cdr3_nt: TGTGCCAGCAGCCAAGGACAGGGGGTCGTCCAAGAGACCCAGTACTTC; cdr3_aa: CASSQGQGVVQETQYF
v_call: TRBV6-5; j_call: TRBJ1-5; cdr3_length: 15; clone_size: .; d_call: TRBD1; cdr3_nt: TGTGCCAGCAGTTACGGGACAGGGAGATACCTGCCCCAGCATTTT; cdr3_aa: CASSYGTGRYLPQHF
v_call: TRBV19; j_call: TRBJ2-5; cdr3_length: 16; clone_size: .; d_call: TRBD2; cdr3_nt: TGTGCCAGTAGTGAGAGGCTGGGCGGGGGGAAGGAGACCCAGTACTTC; cdr3_aa: CASSERLGGGKETQYF
v_call: TRBV5-4; j_call: TRBJ2-1; cdr3_length: 12; clone_size: .; d_call: .; cdr3_nt: TGTGCCAGCAGCTTCAGAGAGAGTGAGCAGTTCTTC; cdr3_aa: CASSFRESEQFF
v_call: TRBV4-3; j_call: TRBJ2-6; cdr3_length: 15; clone_size: .; d_call: .; cdr3_nt: TGCGCCAGCAGCTGGAGGGGCTCTGGGGCCAACGTCCTGACTTTC; cdr3_aa: CASSWRGSGANVLTF
v_call: TRBV4-1; j_call: TRBJ1-3; cdr3_length: 17; clone_size: .; d_call: .; cdr3_nt: TGCGCCAGCAGCTCCCCGTTCCAGGGGAGCTCTGGAAACACCATATATTTT; cdr3_aa: CASSSPFQGSSGNTIYF